A single sample gave rise to the 25 T cell receptor beta chains below, sequenced in a study of blood T cell repertoires in COVID-19. TCRdb's table, derived via immunoSEQ multiplex PCR, lists solely in-frame clones and lacks some. The data show about 210,000 clones, more than 70% seen once. The material sequenced was peripheral blood. All receptors come from a human donor in a cohort sampled during active COVID-19.

The sample holds a few counts of this clone. This chain joins TRBV19 and TRBJ2-5, with D possibly matching TRBD2 (6 bases). From germline, CDR1 is LNHDA and CDR2 SQIVND (reference sequence). The V end lost 5 bases, the J end lost 5 bases, and 12 bases lay between the germline ends. The CDR3 consists of 13 residues. The CDR3: CASSDSGAETQYF. The CDR3 DNA reads TGTGCCAGTAGTGATAGCGGAGCCGAGACCCAGTACTTC.

The genes are TRBV6-5 and TRBJ2-7, with 10 bases aligning to TRBD1. From germline, CDR1 is MNHEY and CDR2 SVGAGI. This CDR3 comprises 15 residues. V trimming: 5 bases; J trimming: 3 bases; junction bases outside the gene matches: 7. CDR3 DNA: TGTGCCAGCAGTCCAGGGACAGGGGTAATCTACGAGCAGTACTTC. Its translation is CASSPGTGVIYEQYF.

This clone appeared a few times. The V call is TRBV15, the J call TRBJ2-1, with TRBD2 matching 13 bases. The CDR3 extends over 15 amino acids. The V gene's germline CDR1 is LNHNV and CDR2 YYDKDF (reference sequence). V gave up 3 bases and J gave up 8 bases; unmatched junction bases: 4. CDR3 DNA sequence: TGTGCCACCAGCAGGAGGACTAGCGGGAGTGATGAGCAGTTCTTC. It translates to CATSRRTSGSDEQFF.

The chain carries TRBV9 and TRBJ2-5, with a weak D call TRBD2 (6 bases). From germline, CDR1 is SGDLS and CDR2 YYNGEE. The germline V and J ends were trimmed by 4 bases and 1 base, with 20 bases remaining between them. There are 17 residues in the CDR3. The CDR3 is CASSPRFGAGIQETQYF. The CDR3 DNA reads as TGTGCCAGCAGCCCCAGGTTTGGGGCGGGGATCCAAGAGACCCAGTACTTC. The whole variable domain, filled in from reference TRBV9 and TRBJ2-5, reads DSGVTQTPKHLITATGQRVTLRCSPRSGDLSVYWYQQSLDQGLQFLIQYYNGEERAKGNILERFSAQQFPDLHSELNLSSLELGDSALYFCASSPRFGAGIQETQYFGPGTRLLVL.

The rearrangement joins TRBV11-3 to TRBJ1-1, with D uncertain. V lost 1 base to trimming and J lost 7 bases, with 10 bases between them. The germline V gene has CDR1 SGHNT and CDR2 YENEEA. The CDR3 is made up of 13 amino acids. The DNA of the CDR3 is TGTGCCAGCAGCTTAGGGGTGGCAGGTGAAGCTTTCTTT. The encoded protein is CASSLGVAGEAFF.

Details on this clone: Other DNA sequences within the sample encode an identical CDR3. The rearrangement joins TRBV7-9 to TRBJ1-2; weak D call: TRBD1 (6 bases). Germline CDR1 SEHNR, CDR2 FQNEAQ (reference sequence). This CDR3 is 12 amino acids long. Trimming took off 5 bases at V and 5 bases at J, with 9 bases between the two ends. CDR3 sequence (DNA): TGTGCCAGCAGCCTTCAGGGGTATGGCTACACCTTC. Translated: CASSLQGYGYTF.

V usage is TRBV29-1 and J usage is TRBJ1-1; TRBD1 might be the D (6 bases). Trimming left V 6 bases short and J 4 bases short, with 18 bases between. Germline values: CDR1 SQVTM, CDR2 ANQGSEA. This CDR3 is 14 amino acids long. CDR3: CSVSGHLVSTEAFF. In DNA, the CDR3 is TGCAGCGTATCGGGACACCTGGTTTCCACTGAAGCTTTCTTT.

The gene calls are TRBV9 and TRBJ1-2, with D unresolved. V lost 4 bases and J lost 7, with 8 bases in between. The CDR3 is 11 residues long. From germline, CDR1 is SGDLS and CDR2 YYNGEE. This CDR3 reads CASSPGVGYTF. The CDR3 bases are TGTGCCAGCAGCCCCGGGGTTGGCTACACCTTC.

This sequence joins TRBV6-4 and TRBJ2-7; 10 nucleotides align to TRBD2. Germline values: CDR1 MRHNA, CDR2 SNTAGT. Trimming at V came to 6 bases and at J to 3 bases, leaving 8 bases not matched to a gene. The length of the CDR3 is 15 residues. The CDR3 reads CASRLRASGSYEQYF. CDR3 DNA: TGTGCCAGCAGACTCAGAGCTAGCGGGAGCTACGAGCAGTACTTC.

The gene calls are TRBV7-8 and TRBJ1-5; D perhaps matches TRBD1 (6 bases). This CDR3 is built from 16 residues. V was trimmed by 1 base and J by 6 bases, leaving 16 bases between them. Germline CDR1 and CDR2: SGHVS and FQNEAQ. The CDR3 spells CASSLVTGREGQPQHF. CDR3 bases: TGTGCCAGCAGCTTAGTAACAGGGAGGGAAGGTCAGCCCCAGCATTTT. Complete variable domain (other parts from reference TRBV7-8 and TRBJ1-5): GAGVSQSPRYKVAKRGQDVALRCDPISGHVSLFWYQQALGQGPEFLTYFQNEAQLDKSGLPSDRFFAERPEGSVSTLKIQRTQQEDSAVYLCASSLVTGREGQPQHFGDGTRLSIL.

The gene calls are TRBV2 and TRBJ2-5, with D tentatively TRBD2 (6 bases). The ends were cut back, 6 bases at V and 7 bases at J, with 15 bases in the middle. The CDR3 is 13 amino acids. From germline, CDR1 is SNHLY and CDR2 FYNNEI. Here the CDR3 reads CASRSGPPGTQYF. The CDR3 coding sequence is TGTGCCAGCAGGAGCGGGCCGCCCGGGACCCAGTACTTC.

J is TRBJ2-1 and V is TRBV2, with 13 bases that match TRBD2. The germline CDR1 and CDR2 sequences are SNHLY and FYNNEI. The V segment lost 6 bases and the J segment 4 bases; nucleotides outside the gene matches: 3. The CDR3 is made up of 15 amino acids. The CDR3 sequence is CASSRTSGSYNEQFF. CDR3 in DNA: TGTGCCAGCAGCCGGACTAGCGGGAGTTACAATGAGCAGTTCTTC.

The rearrangement links TRBV5-4 to TRBJ2-2; 9 bases are shared with TRBD2. The V gene's germline CDR1 is SGHNT and CDR2 YYREEE (reference sequence). There are 15 residues in the CDR3. Trimming took 4 bases from V and 4 from J; bases not matched to a gene: 5. CDR3 DNA: TGTGCCAGCAGCCCCGCGGGGGGGATCACCGGGGAGCTGTTTTTT. This gives the protein CASSPAGGITGELFF.

V and J are TRBV9 and TRBJ2-3; D gene unclear. The CDR3 covers 14 residues. V was trimmed by 0 bases and J by 3 bases, leaving 8 bases between them. Germline V gives CDR1 SGDLS, CDR2 YYNGEE. In DNA form, the CDR3 reads TGTGCCAGCAGCGTAGAACATATTACAGATACGCAGTATTTT. Amino acid sequence: CASSVEHITDTQYF.

The chain links TRBV6-5 to TRBJ1-1; perhaps TRBD1 as D (6 bases). Trimming cost V 1 base and J 4 bases, with 13 bases left between them. CDR3 length equals 15 residues. Germline V gene data show CDR1 as MNHEY and CDR2 as SVGAGI. CDR3 residues: CASSYWGHRSTEAFF. The CDR3 DNA reads TGTGCCAGCAGTTACTGGGGGCACCGCTCCACTGAAGCTTTCTTT.

The rearrangement joins TRBV15 to TRBJ2-2; unclear D gene. Trimming took off 1 base at V and 1 base at J, with 10 bases between the two ends. The germline V gene encodes CDR1 LNHNV and CDR2 YYDKDF (reference sequence). The CDR3 loop spans 16 amino acids. The CDR3 loop reads CATSRVWQLNTGELFF. The CDR3 DNA follows: TGTGCCACCAGCAGAGTATGGCAGTTGAACACCGGGGAGCTGTTTTTT. Using reference TRBV15 and TRBJ2-2 for the parts outside the CDR3, the full variable domain is DAMVIQNPRYQVTQFGKPVTLSCSQTLNHNVMYWYQQKSSQAPKLLFHYYDKDFNNEADTPDNFQSRRPNTSFCFLDIRSPGLGDTAMYLCATSRVWQLNTGELFFGEGSRLTVL.

The chain links TRBV28 to TRBJ2-5; weak D call: TRBD2 (6 bases). This CDR3 is 8 amino acids long. Germline-derived CDR1 and CDR2 are MDHEN and SYDVKM. Trimming removed 8 bases at V and 13 bases at J, with 8 bases between. The CDR3 coding sequence is TGTGCCAGCGGGGGGATGTACTTC. Protein product: CASGGMYF.

In its sample, this clone was seen many times. The CDR3 region has the DNA TGCGCCAGCAGCCAAGAGCGGGGTAGCTCCTACGAGCAGTACTTC. Residues: CASSQERGSSYEQYF. The chain employs TRBV4-1 and TRBJ2-7; tentative D call: TRBD2 (6 bases). The germline gives CDR1 MGHRA, CDR2 YSYEKL. The CDR3 loop spans 15 amino acids. V lost 0 bases to trimming and J lost 0 bases, with 9 bases between them.

This chain uses TRBV10-3 with TRBJ1-1; D is ambiguous. Germline V gene data show CDR1 as ENHRY and CDR2 as SYGVKD. V lost 2 bases and J lost 4, with 17 bases in between. This CDR3 is 16 amino acids long. The CDR3 nucleotides are TGTGCCATCAGTGAGGGAGGGCGGGTGCGAAGCACTGAAGCTTTCTTT. Its protein is CAISEGGRVRSTEAFF.

This chain uses TRBV6-5 with TRBJ2-1, with 7 bases identical to TRBD1. From germline, CDR1 is MNHEY and CDR2 SVGAGI. CDR3 length: 13 amino acids. With 5 bases clipped from V and 8 bases from J, the junction kept 6 bases outside the gene matches. DNA of the CDR3: TGTGCCAGCAGTCCGGGACAGAGATATGAGCAGTTCTTC. It encodes CASSPGQRYEQFF.

The V and J genes are TRBV7-2 and TRBJ2-3, with 10 bases matching TRBD2. The CDR3 has 15 residues. Looked up from germline, CDR1 is SGHTA and CDR2 is FQGNSA. Unmatched junction bases numbered 4, after V lost 2 bases and J lost 5 bases. The DNA of the CDR3 is TGTGCCAGCAGCTTAAGTAGGACTAGCGGAGATACGCAGTATTTT. Its translation is CASSLSRTSGDTQYF.

The chain links TRBV6-1 to TRBJ1-6; no reliable D call. This CDR3 contains 15 residues. V was shortened by 1 base and J by 9 bases, with 13 bases between the two germline ends. Germline V CDR1 and CDR2: MNHNS, SASEGT. The CDR3 region is CASSEERTWRSPLHF. CDR3 DNA: TGTGCCAGCAGTGAAGAGCGGACGTGGCGTTCACCCCTCCACTTT.

This chain connects TRBV2 to TRBJ1-5; TRBD1 matches 10 bases. The CDR3 has 15 residues. Germline V lookup: CDR1 SNHLY, CDR2 FYNNEI. V was clipped by 10 bases and J by 0 bases; unmatched bases: 6. The CDR3 region has the DNA TGTGCCACCCGACAGGGGGCTCATAGCAATCAGCCCCAGCATTTT. Translation: CATRQGAHSNQPQHF. The full variable domain, its missing parts supplied by reference TRBV2 and TRBJ1-5, is EPEVTQTPSHQVTQMGQEVILRCVPISNHLYFYWYRQILGQKVEFLVSFYNNEISEKSEIFDDQFSVERPDGSNFTLKIRSTKLEDSAMYFCATRQGAHSNQPQHFGDGTRLSIL.

The CDR3 region is CASSVWTGVINEQYF. In DNA, the CDR3 is TGTGCCAGCAGCGTCTGGACAGGGGTAATCAACGAGCAGTACTTC. The chain has TRBV9 and TRBJ2-7; 9 nucleotides align to TRBD1. V gave up 2 bases and J gave up 5 bases; unmatched junction bases: 8. The CDR3 length is 15 residues. CDR1 and CDR2 (germline): SGDLS, YYNGEE.

This clone was found once. J is TRBJ2-5 and V is TRBV28, with D tentatively TRBD1 (6 bases). Germline V CDR1 and CDR2: MDHEN, SYDVKM. This CDR3 is 16 amino acids long. V gave up 3 bases and J gave up 9 bases, with 23 bases separating them. The CDR3 is CASSFSGPGPEGAQYF. The CDR3 nucleotides read TGTGCCAGCAGTTTTTCAGGCCCGGGGCCTGAGGGGGCCCAGTACTTC.